The source of this TCR beta chain is a study of blood T cell repertoires in COVID-19. Measured with immunoSEQ multiplex PCR; TCRdb has only the in-frame clones, and not every one. The top ten hold about a sixth of the sample, which has around 260,000 clones, 84% seen once. Germline CDR1 LNHNV, CDR2 YYDKDF (reference sequence). The CDR3 is 13 amino acids. V dropped 2 bases and J dropped 6 bases, with 10 bases sitting between them. The sample consisted of peripheral blood. This receptor was identified in a person in their 70s with COVID-19, enrolled during active disease. J is TRBJ1-1 and V is TRBV15; the D gene is possibly TRBD1 (5 bases). The CDR3 nucleotides read TGTGCCACCAGCAGACCGGGGGGTTCTGAAGCTTTCTTT. As protein: CATSRPGGSEAFF.